This T cell receptor beta chain is from a study of T cells in Graves' hyperthyroidism and ophthalmopathy. A remark on this clonotype: A single base separates this from a much larger clone, so it may be a read error.

RNA transcripts gave rise to amplified TCR beta CDR3 regions. With the HTBI primer set, the TCR CDR3 went through a first round of RT-PCR. TCRdb reprocessed the multiplex PCR reads with MiXCR, giving one entry per CDR3 protein. The sample lists 390,000 or so distinct CDR3 sequences; approximately 14% were seen once. The CDR3 extends over 14 amino acids. Germline loops: CDR1 KGHSH, CDR2 LQKENI. This sequence was found in a man younger than 35 with Graves' ophthalmopathy. This chain joins TRBV18 and TRBJ2-5; D possibly uses TRBD1 or TRBD2 (5 bases each). What was sequenced was blood. This CDR3 reads CASPPLGVGETQYF. As DNA, the CDR3 is TGTGCCAGCCCACCACTAGGGGTGGGAGAGACCCAGTACTTC.